Given below is one T cell receptor beta chain in context. This CDR3 is built from 11 residues. Trimming shortened V by 6 bases and J by 6 bases, and 11 bases separated the two germline ends. Germline V gives CDR1 SQVTM, CDR2 ANQGSEA. These data are taken from a study of control samples from healthy donors and cancer patients. Assay: immunoSEQ multiplex PCR; the TCRdb copy retains only in-frame clones and omits some. Here the sample spans tens of thousands of clones, approximately 91% being singletons. This sequence was found in a woman in her thirties in good health. The V and J genes are TRBV29-1 and TRBJ1-1; the D gene is possibly TRBD1 (5 bases). Sequencing was done on a sample of blood. The CDR3 region has the DNA TGCAGCGTCGGACATGGGGCTGAAGCTTTCTTT. This translates into CSVGHGAEAFF.